This TCR beta chain was retrieved from a study of OX40 agonist ivuxolimab in advanced cancers. Study-wide findings and caveats: Expanded clones were, on average, more numerous in CD8+ T cells than in CD4+.

The germline V gene has CDR1 SGHNT and CDR2 YYREEE (reference sequence). V was pared by 2 bases and J by 3 bases, with 2 bases of the junction left unmatched. The CDR3 is 14 amino acids. The table came from immunoSEQ multiplex PCR; TCRdb's copy has only in-frame clones and leaves some out. This table has some 59,000 clones, approximately 79% appearing once. Turning to this clone: The antigen remains undetermined.

The rearrangement joins TRBV5-4 to TRBJ1-5; TRBD1 matches 7 bases. Specimen: CD4+ or CD8+ T cells sorted from blood, collected in a trial of the OX40 agonist ivuxolimab. This receptor was obtained from an adult with an advanced solid tumor such as melanoma, head and neck, liver or kidney cancer. Here the CDR3 DNA reads TGTGCCAGCAGCTTACAGGGGATCAATCAGCCCCAGCATTTT. It yields the protein CASSLQGINQPQHF. The entire variable domain, with the rest obtained from reference TRBV5-4 and TRBJ1-5, is as follows: ETGVTQSPTHLIKTRGQQVTLRCSSQSGHNTVSWYQQALGQGPQFIFQYYREEENGRGNFPPRFSGLQFPNYSSELNVNALELDDSALYLCASSLQGINQPQHFGDGTRLSIL.